The entry that follows covers one TCR beta chain sequence. Its antigen remains undetermined. Base qualities are missing; no much larger clone stands one base away. TCRdb names Illumina Genome Analyzer IIx as the instrument used. The public reads were quality trimmed at Q25 with fastp and then assembled into clones with MiXCR by TCRdb, keeping productive beta chains. Here each entry gathers all rows of one CDR3 protein and keeps the most common genes and DNA. Within this sample are 45,000 to 55,000 distinct CDR3 sequences, with about 7.9% of them counted one time only. 15% to 20% of the sample is in the top ten clones. Including the terminal cysteine and phenylalanine, the CDR3 comprises 12 residues. The sequence is cut down to CDR3 DNA, 36 bases in frame from base 1. As encoded in the germline V gene (reference sequence), CDR1 is DFQATT while CDR2 is SNEGSKA. The junction shows trimming of 2 bases on V and 0 bases on J, plus 3 bases between the germline ends.

The sample is drawn from a study of patients with pleural tuberculosis (dated by TCRdb to the mid-2010s). The receptor was derived from a human donor with pleural tuberculosis. This chain is built from TRBV20-1 and TRBJ2-3; the D gene lacks a confident call. The DNA sequence is given as TGCAGTGCTAGACAGAGCACAGATACGCAGTATTTT. The encoded protein is CSARQSTDTQYF.